This T cell receptor (beta chain) appears in the sequencing data of a study of T cells in Graves' hyperthyroidism and ophthalmopathy. Using RNA transcripts as the source, TCR beta CDR3 regions were amplified. Carried out on the TCR CDR3, a first-round RT-PCR used the HTBI primer set. Via MiXCR, TCRdb re-called the multiplex PCR reads, giving one row per CDR3 protein. Among approximately 870,000 distinct CDR3 sequences listed, 35% to 40% were seen once. The V end lost 2 bases, the J end lost 1 base, and 11 bases lay between the germline ends. CDR1 is SEHNR, CDR2 FQNEAQ, per germline (reference sequence). CDR3 size: 15 residues. This clonotype appeared many times.

This TCR was recovered from a man aged 18 to 35 with Graves' hyperthyroidism. The sequencing input was blood. The V call is TRBV7-9, the J call TRBJ1-1; unclear D gene. CDR3 bases: TGTGCCAGCAGCTTAAGTTCAGGACCGAACACTGAAGCTTTCTTT. Translation: CASSLSSGPNTEAFF.